This TCR beta chain was captured by sequencing in a study of blood T cell repertoires in COVID-19. Study-level background: PBMCs, B-cell-depleted T cells, or T cells provided the cDNA or gDNA that made up the material.

The CDR3 contains 15 residues. V lost 4 bases and J lost 2; bases outside the gene matches: 7. The germline CDR1 and CDR2 sequences are MNHEY and SVGEGT. In the source study's methods: Amplification of reference gene primers provided the estimated nucleated cell counts. Measured with immunoSEQ multiplex PCR; TCRdb has only the in-frame clones, and not every one. From that table come the V and J calls and clone size; the DNA was used to work out D and trimming. This sample has 80,000 or so clones, with 80% found just once. This TCR came from a woman in her 70s with acute or convalescent COVID-19. Sequencing was performed on peripheral blood. The genes are TRBV6-2 or TRBV6-3 and TRBJ1-2; 7 bases agree with TRBD1. CDR3 in amino acids: CASSSTGPWNYGYTF. CDR3 nucleotide sequence: TGTGCCAGCAGTTCGACAGGGCCATGGAACTATGGCTACACCTTC.